The rows below give T cell receptor beta chains drawn from one sample of a study of graft-versus-host responses after intestinal transplantation. For these TCRs, the target antigens are not known. Here immunoSEQ multiplex PCR was the method, and the copy in TCRdb shows in-frame clones only, minus some. The table includes tens of thousands of clones, 88% detected once. Sequences were derived from unstimulated CD4+ T cells sorted from spleen or lymph node cells, sampled before transplant. The source of these receptors is a human donor who was the organ donor for an intestinal transplant. CDR3s include the opening cysteine and the closing phenylalanine or tryptophan. The D gene is left open where the match is weak. For some rows the clone size is stated as once, few or many, or as a class when expanded; others skip it.

CASSADPRETQYF,TGTGCCAGCAGCGCTGACCCCAGGGAGACCCAGTACTTC,.,.,TRBV9,TRBJ2-5
CASSPTGGKYSPLHF,TGTGCCAGCAGCCCCACAGGGGGCAAGTATTCACCCCTCCACTTT,.,TRBD1,TRBV5-5,TRBJ1-6
CASSPGEGRNEKLFF,TGTGCCAGCTCACCGGGCGAGGGCCGCAATGAAAAACTGTTTTTT,once,.,TRBV18,TRBJ1-4
CASSLAAGSRETQYF,TGTGCCAGCAGCTTAGCTGCAGGGTCAAGAGAGACCCAGTACTTC,few,.,TRBV7-6,TRBJ2-5
CAISEYVASSYNEQFF,TGTGCCATCAGTGAGTATGTGGCCTCCTCCTACAATGAGCAGTTCTTC,.,.,TRBV10-3,TRBJ2-1
CASSLASLAGGTGANVLTF,TGTGCCAGCAGCCTGGCCTCCCTAGCGGGGGGTACTGGGGCCAACGTCCTGACTTTC,.,TRBD2,TRBV7-2,TRBJ2-6
CASSIDQRRRYTF,TGTGCCAGTAGTATAGATCAGCGACGGCGCTACACCTTC,.,.,TRBV19,TRBJ1-2
CASSQWPQQGNYGYTF,TGCGCCAGCAGCCAATGGCCCCAACAGGGGAACTATGGCTACACCTTC,.,TRBD1,TRBV4-1,TRBJ1-2
CSGAAGDTEAFF,TGCAGCGGGGCCGCGGGGGACACTGAAGCTTTCTTT,.,.,TRBV29-1,TRBJ1-1
CASSPGLEEKLFF,TGTGCCAGCAGTCCTGGCCTCGAAGAAAAACTGTTTTTT,.,.,TRBV5-4,TRBJ1-4
CASSEFRGGHSDEQFF,TGCGCCAGCAGTGAGTTTAGGGGGGGTCATTCGGATGAGCAGTTCTTC,.,.,TRBV10-2,TRBJ2-1
CASRTSGGYTQYF,TGTGCCAGCCGGACTAGCGGGGGGTATACGCAGTATTTT,.,TRBD2,TRBV6-1,TRBJ2-3
CASSRKTGGALDEQYF,TGCGCCAGCAGCCGCAAAACAGGGGGCGCTTTGGACGAGCAGTACTTC,.,TRBD1,TRBV4-1,TRBJ2-7
CASSRVLAGYNEQFF,TGTGCCAGCTCAAGGGTGCTAGCGGGGTACAATGAGCAGTTCTTC,.,TRBD2,TRBV5-4,TRBJ2-1
CASSLADRTSGRREQFF,TGTGCCAGCAGCCTCGCCGACCGGACTAGCGGGAGGCGGGAGCAGTTCTTC,.,TRBD2,TRBV4-2,TRBJ2-1
CASSIGRPKETQYF,TGTGCCAGTAGTATCGGCAGGCCAAAGGAGACCCAGTACTTC,.,.,TRBV19,TRBJ2-5
CASSYSTSGGETQYF,TGTGCCAGCAGTTACTCGACTAGCGGGGGAGAGACCCAGTACTTC,.,TRBD2,TRBV6-5,TRBJ2-5
CASSIVAGSYETQYF,TGTGCCAGTAGTATAGTTGCGGGTTCGTATGAGACCCAGTACTTC,.,.,TRBV19,TRBJ2-5
CASSLRGGPSHEQFF,TGTGCCAGCAGCTTACGGGGTGGGCCCTCCCATGAGCAGTTCTTC,.,.,TRBV7-3,TRBJ2-1
CASSPRLQIAEAFF,TGTGCCAGCTCACCACGGCTTCAGATCGCTGAAGCTTTCTTT,once,.,TRBV18,TRBJ1-1
CASGDKGPLTYEQYF,TGTGCCAGCGGCGACAAGGGGCCGCTGACCTACGAGCAGTACTTC,.,.,TRBV2,TRBJ2-7
CASSTRGFLGTSSPDTQYF,TGTGCCAGCAGTACACGAGGGTTTTTAGGGACTAGTTCTCCAGATACGCAGTATTTT,.,TRBD2,TRBV27,TRBJ2-3
CASSPEGLSNQPQHF,TGTGCCAGCAGTCCCGAGGGCCTTAGCAATCAGCCCCAGCATTTT,.,.,TRBV27,TRBJ1-5
CSVSPPGQDRTNYGYTF,TGCAGCGTCTCACCCCCGGGGCAGGACAGGACTAACTATGGCTACACCTTC,.,TRBD1,TRBV29-1,TRBJ1-2
CASSPTLEAIQYF,TGTGCCAGCTCACCTACGTTAGAAGCCATTCAGTACTTC,.,.,TRBV18,TRBJ2-4
CASSRMTGNNQPQHF,TGCGCCAGCAGCCGGATGACAGGGAACAATCAGCCCCAGCATTTT,.,TRBD1,TRBV4-1,TRBJ1-5
CASSHGGSVDEQFF,TGTGCCAGCAGTCACGGGGGGTCGGTCGATGAGCAGTTCTTC,.,TRBD2,TRBV7-6,TRBJ2-1
CASSEWGPTAGEQFF,TGTGCCAGCAGTGAGTGGGGACCCACCGCGGGGGAGCAGTTCTTC,once,.,TRBV2,TRBJ2-1
CASSLGGQFTGELFF,TGTGCCAGCAGCTTGGGGGGACAATTCACCGGGGAGCTGTTTTTT,.,.,TRBV5-5,TRBJ2-2
CASSTPDRETDEQFF,TGTGCCAGCAGCACGCCGGACAGGGAAACGGATGAGCAGTTCTTC,once,TRBD1,TRBV7-6,TRBJ2-1
CASSLDDRIWDRDYGYTF,TGTGCCAGCAGCTTAGATGACCGAATCTGGGACAGGGACTATGGCTACACCTTC,.,TRBD1,TRBV11-3,TRBJ1-2
CASSPDFYSYNEQFF,TGTGCCAGCAGCCCAGACTTCTACTCCTACAATGAGCAGTTCTTC,.,.,TRBV12-1,TRBJ2-1
CASSLDGGSGANVLTF,TGCGCCAGCAGCTTGGACGGTGGTTCTGGGGCCAACGTCCTGACTTTC,.,.,TRBV5-1,TRBJ2-6
CAWSRQDAQAQYF,TGTGCCTGGAGTCGCCAGGATGCCCAGGCGCAGTACTTC,few,.,TRBV30,TRBJ2-7
CASSPTTGGGQPQHF,TGTGCCAGCAGTCCTACGACAGGGGGAGGGCAGCCCCAGCATTTT,.,TRBD1,TRBV6-5,TRBJ1-5
CASRPGTSPTDTQYF,TGCGCCAGCAGGCCTGGGACTAGCCCCACAGATACGCAGTATTTT,.,TRBD2,TRBV5-1,TRBJ2-3
CASSLEGGAADTQYF,TGTGCCAGCAGCTTAGAAGGGGGAGCGGCAGATACGCAGTATTTT,.,.,TRBV7-2,TRBJ2-3
CASSQLAPSPSNEKLFF,TGTGCCAGCAGCCAACTCGCCCCGAGTCCATCTAATGAAAAACTGTTTTTT,.,.,TRBV4-2,TRBJ1-4
CASSHQRLAGGEQYF,TGTGCCAGCAGCCACCAAAGACTAGCGGGGGGCGAGCAGTACTTC,.,TRBD2,TRBV7-2,TRBJ2-7
CAISELGGSYEQYF,TGTGCCATCAGTGAGCTCGGGGGCTCCTACGAGCAGTACTTC,.,.,TRBV10-3,TRBJ2-7
CASSPISDQPQHF,TGTGCCAGCAGTCCTATATCGGATCAGCCCCAGCATTTT,.,.,TRBV28,TRBJ1-5
CASSPGGTRSFLSNEQFF,TGTGCCAGCAGCCCGGGGGGGACTAGATCTTTTCTCAGCAATGAGCAGTTCTTC,.,TRBD2,TRBV7-3,TRBJ2-1
CASSTSTGAAEAFF,TGCGCCAGCAGTACGAGCACAGGGGCCGCTGAAGCTTTCTTT,once,TRBD1,TRBV5-1,TRBJ1-1
CASSLAIAENQPQHF,TGCGCCAGCAGCCTCGCTATAGCGGAGAATCAGCCCCAGCATTTT,.,.,TRBV4-1,TRBJ1-5
CASSSVRLRSGEEKLFF,TGTGCCAGCAGTTCCGTCCGCCTAAGATCCGGGGAGGAAAAACTGTTTTTT,.,.,TRBV27,TRBJ1-4
CASSLRQGIYEKLFF,TGTGCCAGCAGCCTACGACAGGGGATATACGAAAAACTGTTTTTT,.,TRBD1,TRBV7-2,TRBJ1-4
CASSQDSYYGYTF,TGTGCCAGCAGCCAGGACAGCTACTATGGCTACACCTTC,.,.,TRBV28,TRBJ1-2
CASSLAGGSYEQYF,TGTGCCAGCAGCTTAGCGGGAGGCTCCTACGAGCAGTACTTC,.,TRBD2,TRBV5-4,TRBJ2-7
CASSHANQGGRLYF,TGTGCCAGCAGCCATGCAAATCAAGGGGGTAGGCTTTACTTC,once,.,TRBV14,TRBJ2-7
CASSPRANGANVLTF,TGTGCCAGCAGCCCCAGGGCTAACGGGGCCAACGTCCTGACTTTC,once,.,TRBV27,TRBJ2-6
CASTPRGGSYEQYF,TGTGCCAGCACCCCCCGGGGGGGCTCATACGAGCAGTACTTC,.,TRBD2,TRBV6-6,TRBJ2-7
CASSLGDRVVGITQYF,TGTGCCAGCAGCTTAGGGGACAGGGTAGTCGGTATTACGCAGTATTTT,.,TRBD1,TRBV7-3,TRBJ2-3
CAWSAAGRRNSPLHF,TGTGCCTGGAGCGCGGCGGGACGGAGAAATTCACCCCTCCACTTT,.,.,TRBV30,TRBJ1-6